This is a list of T cell receptor beta chains from one sample in a study of shared clonotypes between healthy human individuals. Produced via immunoSEQ multiplex PCR; TCRdb's table is partial and in-frame only. The sample holds 75,000 to 100,000 clones, approximately 51% seen once. Sequences were obtained from PBMCs. These receptors all stem from a woman aged 40-49 years in good health. Some clones in this sample may be carry-over from other donors' samples. The CDR3 runs from the conserved cysteine through the conserved F or W. The order of the fields is clone size, D gene, V gene, J gene, CDR3 protein, CDR3 DNA. The D gene is left open where the match is weak. Clone size is not always given. Where it is, it says once, few, many or a class for expanded clones.

.	.	TRBV2	TRBJ1-2	CASSVLQEEGYTF	TGTGCCAGCAGTGTTCTTCAGGAGGAGGGCTACACCTTC
few	TRBD1	TRBV2	TRBJ1-2	CASEGGQGSSGGYTF	TGTGCCAGCGAAGGGGGACAGGGGAGTTCTGGGGGCTACACCTTC
.	TRBD1	TRBV7-9	TRBJ2-5	CASSSHWTGNETQYF	TGTGCCAGCAGCTCCCATTGGACAGGGAATGAGACCCAGTACTTC
.	.	TRBV6-6	TRBJ1-4	CASSLRYGTNEKLFF	TGTGCCAGCAGCCTACGGTACGGCACTAATGAAAAACTGTTTTTT
once	TRBD2	TRBV4-2	TRBJ2-7	CASSYRTSGTFEQYF	TGTGCCAGCAGCTACAGGACTAGCGGGACTTTCGAGCAGTACTTC
many	TRBD1	TRBV5-1	TRBJ2-7	CASSFDRVYEQYF	TGCGCCAGCAGCTTCGACAGGGTCTACGAGCAGTACTTC
once	.	TRBV7-8	TRBJ2-7	CASSSNVLEQYF	TGTGCCAGCAGCTCGAACGTCCTCGAGCAGTACTTC
.	TRBD2	TRBV7-9	TRBJ2-2	CASSSTSGQNTGELFF	TGTGCCAGCAGCTCGACTAGCGGGCAGAACACCGGGGAGCTGTTTTTT
many	TRBD1	TRBV28	TRBJ1-4	CASTGTGDEKLFF	TGTGCCAGCACCGGGACAGGGGATGAAAAACTGTTTTTT
many	TRBD1	TRBV6-6	TRBJ1-5	CASSTGQGYQPQHF	TGTGCCAGCAGTACGGGACAGGGTTATCAGCCCCAGCATTTT
.	.	TRBV7-3	TRBJ1-3	CASSLGMSGGNTIYF	TGTGCCAGCAGCCTAGGGATGTCGGGCGGAAACACCATATATTTT
many	TRBD2	TRBV15	TRBJ2-3	CATSGVAGGSDTQYF	TGTGCCACCAGCGGAGTCGCGGGAGGGTCAGATACGCAGTATTTT
.	TRBD1	TRBV4-1	TRBJ2-7	CASSPTGGSYEQYF	TGCGCCAGCAGCCCGACAGGGGGCTCCTACGAGCAGTACTTC
.	.	TRBV7-9	TRBJ2-7	CASSLSRGPYEQYF	TGTGCCAGCAGCTTATCAAGGGGACCCTACGAGCAGTACTTC
.	.	TRBV7-9	TRBJ2-5	CASSRDFQETQYF	TGTGCCAGCAGCCGGGACTTCCAAGAGACCCAGTACTTC
many	TRBD2	TRBV4-1	TRBJ2-1	CATGRRESGHNEQFF	TGCGCCACCGGGAGGCGGGAGTCTGGTCACAATGAGCAGTTCTTC
many	.	TRBV29-1	TRBJ2-1	CSVESSNEQFF	TGCAGCGTTGAATCCAGCAATGAGCAGTTCTTC
many	TRBD1	TRBV23-1	TRBJ1-1	CASSQSGTGKNTEAFF	TGCGCCAGCAGTCAATCGGGGACAGGGAAGAACACTGAAGCTTTCTTT
.	.	TRBV4-1	TRBJ2-1	CASSQLGGYNEQFF	TGCGCCAGCAGCCAATTAGGGGGTTACAATGAGCAGTTCTTC
.	.	TRBV9	TRBJ1-1	CASSVQTNTEAFF	TGTGCCAGCAGCGTACAGACGAACACTGAAGCTTTCTTT
many	TRBD2	TRBV30	TRBJ2-4	CAWSVRGVSLAKNIQYF	TGTGCCTGGAGTGTACGGGGGGTTTCCCTAGCCAAAAACATTCAGTACTTC
.	TRBD1	TRBV19	TRBJ1-3	CASSTRQGERSGNTIYF	TGTGCCAGTAGTACCAGACAGGGGGAGAGATCTGGAAACACCATATATTTT
.	.	TRBV27	TRBJ1-5	CASGRRESNQPQHF	TGTGCCAGCGGTCGCAGGGAAAGCAATCAGCCCCAGCATTTT
.	.	TRBV11-2	TRBJ2-7	CASSLGGGSRYEQYF	TGTGCCAGCAGCTTAGGTGGAGGGTCCCGCTACGAGCAGTACTTC
many	.	TRBV28	TRBJ1-1	CASSLTERASSPEAFF	TGTGCCAGCAGTTTGACCGAGCGGGCCTCGAGCCCTGAAGCTTTCTTT
.	TRBD1	TRBV6-4	TRBJ2-3	CASSRDREYTDTQYF	TGTGCCAGCTCAAGGGACAGAGAATACACAGATACGCAGTATTTT
.	.	TRBV6-1	TRBJ1-2	CASSELVGQGRGGYTF	TGTGCCAGCAGTGAATTGGTAGGGCAGGGAAGAGGTGGCTACACCTTC
few	TRBD2	TRBV18	TRBJ2-1	CASSPRPSGTHNEQFF	TGTGCCAGCTCACCACGGCCTAGCGGAACGCACAATGAGCAGTTCTTC
few	TRBD2	TRBV6-6	TRBJ2-1	CATMGLAGGTREQFF	TGTGCCACCATGGGACTAGCGGGAGGTACTAGGGAGCAGTTCTTC
.	.	TRBV30	TRBJ1-3	CAWVTETPRNTIYF	TGTGCCTGGGTGACAGAAACCCCTAGAAACACCATATATTTT
few	.	TRBV5-1	TRBJ2-2	CASSRRGTGELFF	TGCGCCAGCAGTAGGCGTGGGACCGGGGAGCTGTTTTTT
.	.	TRBV30	TRBJ1-2	CAWSSWTAPKSGYTF	TGTGCCTGGAGTTCCTGGACAGCCCCGAAGTCGGGCTATACCTTC
medium-sized	TRBD2	TRBV10-2	TRBJ2-1	CASSDPGLAGDSGRQFF	TGCGCCAGCAGTGATCCTGGACTAGCGGGAGATAGCGGGAGGCAGTTCTTC
.	.	TRBV4-1	TRBJ2-5	CASSQEAKTQYF	TGCGCCAGCAGCCAAGAAGCTAAGACCCAGTACTTC
many	TRBD2	TRBV27	TRBJ2-7	CASSFRGTSGSHEQYF	TGTGCCAGCAGTTTCAGAGGCACTAGCGGGAGTCACGAGCAGTACTTC
many	TRBD2	TRBV27	TRBJ2-5	CASSFDGRAFQETQYF	TGTGCCAGCAGTTTTGACGGGAGGGCCTTCCAAGAGACCCAGTACTTC
.	.	TRBV7-9	TRBJ2-1	CASSLAGGGEQFF	TGTGCCAGCAGCTTAGCGGGAGGAGGTGAGCAGTTCTTC
.	TRBD1	TRBV29-1	TRBJ1-1	CSVEWTGGLTEAFF	TGCAGCGTTGAGTGGACAGGGGGCCTCACTGAAGCTTTCTTT
.	.	TRBV6-6	TRBJ2-1	CASGNNEQFF	TGTGCCAGCGGAAACAATGAGCAGTTCTTC
few	.	TRBV2	TRBJ2-7	CASSAETQDYEQYF	TGTGCCAGCAGTGCCGAGACGCAAGACTACGAGCAGTACTTC
many	TRBD2	TRBV25-1	TRBJ2-7	CASSAGLAGVDEQYF	TGTGCCAGCAGTGCCGGACTAGCGGGAGTCGACGAGCAGTACTTC
.	TRBD2	TRBV2	TRBJ2-1	CASRAGGRYNEQFF	TGTGCCAGCAGAGCGGGAGGGAGGTACAATGAGCAGTTCTTC